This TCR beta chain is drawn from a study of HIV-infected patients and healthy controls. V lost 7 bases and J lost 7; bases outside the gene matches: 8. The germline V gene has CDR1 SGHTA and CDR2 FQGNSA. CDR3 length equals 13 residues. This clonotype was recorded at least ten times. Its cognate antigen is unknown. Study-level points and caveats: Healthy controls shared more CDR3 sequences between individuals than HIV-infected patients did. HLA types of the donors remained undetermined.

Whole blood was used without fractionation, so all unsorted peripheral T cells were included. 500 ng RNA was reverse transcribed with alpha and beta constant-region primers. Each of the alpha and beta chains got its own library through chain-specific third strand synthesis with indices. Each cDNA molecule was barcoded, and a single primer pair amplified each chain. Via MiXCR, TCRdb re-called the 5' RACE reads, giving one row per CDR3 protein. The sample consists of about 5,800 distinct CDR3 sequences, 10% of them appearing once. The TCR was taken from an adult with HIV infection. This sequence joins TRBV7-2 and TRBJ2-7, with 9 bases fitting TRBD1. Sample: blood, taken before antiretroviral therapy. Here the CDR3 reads CASTRDRAGEQYF. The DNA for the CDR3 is TGTGCCAGCACCCGGGACAGGGCCGGGGAGCAGTACTTC.